Listed below are T cell receptor beta chains from one sample, sequenced in a study of control samples from healthy donors and cancer patients. Sequencing used immunoSEQ multiplex PCR; TCRdb keeps in-frame clones, though not all of them. Counted here are about 92,000 clones, more than 75% occurring once; the ten biggest clones make up approximately 9.8%. The specimen sequenced was blood. The receptors shown here come from a woman aged 55-70 years in good health. CDR3s include the opening cysteine and the closing phenylalanine or tryptophan. Each record gives: V gene, D gene, clone size, J gene, CDR3 protein, CDR3 DNA. A D gene is named only where the DNA matches it firmly. Not all rows give a size; the values are once, few, many and, for expanded clones, a class.

TRBV5-4	NA	NA	TRBJ2-3	CASSLGSPRTTDTQYF	TGTGCCAGCAGCTTGGGTAGCCCAAGGACGACAGATACGCAGTATTTT
TRBV28	NA	NA	TRBJ1-3	CASIESGNTIYF	TGTGCCAGCATCGAATCTGGAAACACCATATATTTT
TRBV2	NA	NA	TRBJ2-7	CAKGGNYEQYF	TGTGCCAAGGGGGGAAACTACGAGCAGTACTTC
TRBV6-4	NA	few	TRBJ1-2	CASTDGVPYGYTF	TGTGCCAGCACCGACGGAGTCCCATATGGCTACACCTTC
TRBV6-6	NA	NA	TRBJ1-5	CASSYSGGSNQPQHF	TGTGCCAGCAGTTACTCGGGGGGGAGCAATCAGCCCCAGCATTTT
TRBV2	TRBD2	NA	TRBJ2-5	CASSGTSRIQTQYF	TGTGCCAGCAGTGGGACTAGCCGGATCCAGACCCAGTACTTC
TRBV5-6	NA	NA	TRBJ2-1	CASSLYLSLNEQFF	TGTGCCAGCAGCCTCTATTTGTCCCTCAATGAGCAGTTCTTC
TRBV19	TRBD1	NA	TRBJ2-7	CASSSGTGGNHEQYF	TGTGCCAGTAGTTCCGGGACAGGGGGAAACCACGAGCAGTACTTC
TRBV3-1/TRBV3-2	NA	NA	TRBJ1-1	CASSQDGDRRNTEAFF	TGTGCCAGCAGCCAAGATGGGGACCGACGGAACACTGAAGCTTTCTTT
TRBV4-3	TRBD2	once	TRBJ2-1	CASSQGLADEQFF	TGCGCCAGCAGCCAAGGACTAGCCGATGAGCAGTTCTTC
TRBV9	NA	NA	TRBJ1-6	CASSVGLGSPLHF	TGTGCCAGCAGCGTTGGGTTGGGGTCACCCCTCCACTTT